The 3 T cell receptor beta chains given below trace back to one sample, sequenced in a study of molecular identifiers for immune sequencing clone quantification. TCRdb analysed the PCR reads with MiXCR anew, one entry per CDR3 protein. The table has around 460,000 distinct CDR3 sequences, 20% to 25% seen once. The sequenced sample was naive CD8+ T cells from blood, with Jurkat cell RNA spiked in. Stated subset: FACS-sorted CD8+CD4-CCR7+CD45RA+ naive T cells. The receptors were gathered from a human donor in good health. Some libraries in this study had Jurkat cell RNA spiked in.

The V call is TRBV4-3, the J call TRBJ1-1; D might be TRBD1 (6 bases). Germline CDR1 and CDR2: LGHNA and YSLEER. Trimming left V 0 bases short and J 3 bases short, with 8 bases between. This CDR3 contains 14 residues. CDR3 nucleotide sequence: TGCGCCAGCAGCCAAGACAGGGGTCACACTGAAGCTTTCTTT. Amino acid sequence: CASSQDRGHTEAFF.

This clonotype was seen ten or more times. The CDR3 is CASRIDRGGNEQFF. CDR3 nucleotide sequence: TGTGCCAGCAGGATTGACAGGGGAGGCAATGAGCAGTTCTTC. The chain recombines TRBV12-3 or TRBV12-4 with TRBJ2-1; 8 bases match TRBD1. The CDR3 length is 14 residues. Trimming took 6 bases from V and 6 from J; bases not matched to a gene: 7.

For the CDR3, the DNA is TGTGCCAGCAGATACCTAGCGGTTCCGAGCTACGAGCAGTACTTC. This sequence encodes CASRYLAVPSYEQYF. V and J are TRBV7-2 and TRBJ2-7, with 7 nucleotides matching TRBD2. CDR3 length: 15 amino acids. Germline CDR1 is SGHTA and CDR2 is FQGNSA. V gave up 6 bases and J gave up 3 bases; unmatched junction bases: 11.